The rows below give T cell receptor beta chains drawn from one sample of a study of neurological immune-mediated disorders. TCRdb reprocessed the 5' RACE reads with MiXCR, giving one entry per CDR3 protein. The repertoire holds roughly 62,000 distinct CDR3 sequences, with 4.5% to 5.5% as singletons. The sample comprised PBMCs. The receptors were gathered from a woman in her forties or fifties with multiple sclerosis. Each CDR3 is given with its conserved first and last residue. Each record gives: D gene, V gene, J gene, CDR3 length, clone size, CDR3 DNA, CDR3 protein. A D gene is named only where the DNA matches it firmly. Size is omitted from some rows. Given values are once, few, many or a class for expanded clones.

NA	TRBV29-1	TRBJ1-2	16	many	TGCAGCGTTGAAGATCTTGGCGGGGGGGCAAACTATGGCTACACCTTC	CSVEDLGGGANYGYTF
NA	TRBV7-6	TRBJ2-1	12	medium-sized	TGTGCCAGCAGCCGGAATGTGGATGAGCAGTTCTTC	CASSRNVDEQFF
NA	TRBV19	TRBJ1-5	15	NA	TGTGCCAGTAGTATACGGCAGGATAGCAATCAGCCCCAGCATTTT	CASSIRQDSNQPQHF
NA	TRBV21-1	TRBJ1-2	14	many	TGTGCCAGCAGCCACCCTCGCAGCTTTTATGGCTACACCTTC	CASSHPRSFYGYTF
TRBD1	TRBV5-6	TRBJ1-6	15	NA	TGTGCCAGCAGCGTAACGGACAGGGACTTTTCACCCCTCAACTTT	CASSVTDRDFSPLNF
NA	TRBV3-1	TRBJ1-5	18	NA	TGTGCCAGCAGCCAAGGGACAGAGAGAGGGTATAGCAATCAGCCCCAGCATTTT	CASSQGTERGYSNQPQHF
NA	TRBV3-1	TRBJ2-1	16	many	TGTGCCAGCAGCCGACGGCCGGGGGGCGGGGACAATGAGCAGTTCTTC	CASSRRPGGGDNEQFF
NA	TRBV5-1	TRBJ2-2	12	many	TGCGCCAGCAGCCTCTTGACCGGGGAGCTGTTTTTT	CASSLLTGELFF
TRBD1	TRBV2	TRBJ1-4	12	NA	TGTGCCAGCTCCGGGACAGGGGTAAAACTGTTTTTT	CASSGTGVKLFF
NA	TRBV27	TRBJ2-1	13	many	TGTGCCAGCAGTTTATTGACAGCCAATGAGCAGTTCTTC	CASSLLTANEQFF
NA	TRBV20-1	TRBJ1-6	13	many	TGCAGTGCTAGCCCTCAGGACGGTTCACCCCTCCACTTT	CSASPQDGSPLHF
NA	TRBV12-3/TRBV12-4	TRBJ2-3	13	few	TGTGCCAGCTCATACGGGACTTCACATACGCAGTATTTT	CASSYGTSHTQYF
TRBD1	TRBV20-1	TRBJ2-1	16	many	TGCAGTGCTAGAGGGGACAGCTATTATTCCTACAATGAGCAGTTCTTC	CSARGDSYYSYNEQFF
NA	TRBV29-1	TRBJ1-1	13	many	TGCAGCGCTGCGGGATACCGTAACACTGAAGCTTTCTTT	CSAAGYRNTEAFF
TRBD1	TRBV5-1	TRBJ2-2	17	many	TGCGCCAGCAGCCTACAAAGGACAGGGGTGTTCACCGGGGAGCTGTTTTTT	CASSLQRTGVFTGELFF
NA	TRBV7-8	TRBJ2-3	15	many	TGTGCCAGCAGCTTAATCCCGGGGGCGAGAGATACGCAGTATTTT	CASSLIPGARDTQYF
NA	TRBV5-1	TRBJ1-5	13	many	TGCGCCAGCAGCTCGACAGTTGATCAGCCCCAGCATTTT	CASSSTVDQPQHF
NA	TRBV9	TRBJ2-3	12	many	TGTGCCAGCAGCCCTACTCGGGATACGCAGTATTTT	CASSPTRDTQYF
NA	TRBV5-4	TRBJ2-1	13	many	TGTGCCAGCAGCGTTCAAGCTTACAATGAGCAGTTCTTC	CASSVQAYNEQFF
TRBD2	TRBV7-2	TRBJ2-5	14	many	TGTGCCAGCAGCCGGGGACTAGCGGAAGAGACCCAGTACTTC	CASSRGLAEETQYF
TRBD1	TRBV9	TRBJ2-5	16	many	TGTGCCAGCAGCCTAAATACAGGGGACCTCCAAGAGACCCAGTACTTC	CASSLNTGDLQETQYF
NA	TRBV5-1	TRBJ1-2	15	many	TGCGCCAGCAGCTTAACGCAGGGAGCTAACTATGGCTACACCTTC	CASSLTQGANYGYTF
NA	TRBV5-1	TRBJ1-1	13	many	TGCGCCAGCAGCTTGGAACCGAACACTGAAGCTTTCTTT	CASSLEPNTEAFF
NA	TRBV29-1	TRBJ2-6	13	few	TGCAGCGTTAGGTTCCCTGGGGCCAACGTCCTGACTTTC	CSVRFPGANVLTF
NA	TRBV7-8	TRBJ2-3	16	many	TGTGCCAGCAGTTTTGGGGAGCTTGGCCCCTCAGATACGCAGTATTTT	CASSFGELGPSDTQYF
NA	TRBV27	TRBJ2-6	20	few	TGTGCCAGCAGCGCCCTTGGACCGGGAAAGTTGACCTCTGGGGCCAACGTCCTGACTTTC	CASSALGPGKLTSGANVLTF
TRBD1	TRBV20-1	TRBJ1-1	15	many	TGCAGTGCTGACGAACAGGGGAGGGAGAACACTGAAGCTTTCTTT	CSADEQGRENTEAFF
TRBD2	TRBV27	TRBJ2-3	14	many	TGTGCCTGTGCGGGGGGCGCTCGCACAGATACGCAGTATTTT	CACAGGARTDTQYF
NA	TRBV20-1	TRBJ2-3	13	many	TGCAGTGCTACTCTGGAAGGGACAGATACGCAGTATTTT	CSATLEGTDTQYF
TRBD2	TRBV6-5	TRBJ2-2	17	many	TGTGCCAGCAGTCCTTCGCTAGCGGGGCTCCTCACCGGGGAGCTGTTTTTT	CASSPSLAGLLTGELFF
NA	TRBV5-5	TRBJ2-2	16	many	TGTGCCAGCAGCTCCTCGGCAGGGTTTAGCACCGGGGAGCTGTTTTTT	CASSSSAGFSTGELFF
NA	TRBV2	TRBJ1-1	12	many	TGTGCCAGCCAGGGAACAGGCACTGAAGCTTTCTTT	CASQGTGTEAFF
NA	TRBV5-1	TRBJ1-1	14	many	TGTGCCAGCAGCTTAGGGCAGGGATACACTGAAGCTTTCTTT	CASSLGQGYTEAFF
TRBD1	TRBV4-3	TRBJ2-5	14	many	TGCGCCAGCAGCTCCGCAGGGGGACAAGAGACCCAGTACTTC	CASSSAGGQETQYF
NA	TRBV7-9	TRBJ2-7	16	NA	TGTGCCAGCAGCATCCGGACAAGTCAAATCTCGTACGAGCAGTACTTC	CASSIRTSQISYEQYF
NA	TRBV10-3	TRBJ1-6	12	many	TGTGCCATCGGTTCCTGGGATTCACCCCTCCACTTT	CAIGSWDSPLHF
TRBD2	TRBV7-2	TRBJ2-3	18	few	TGTGCCAGCAGCCGCCTCTGGATAGCGGGTCCGAGGGCAGATACGCAGTATTTT	CASSRLWIAGPRADTQYF
NA	TRBV5-1	TRBJ1-2	14	many	TGCGCCAGCAGCTTGGGTGCAAGTAACTATGGCTACACCTTC	CASSLGASNYGYTF
TRBD1	TRBV12-3/TRBV12-4	TRBJ1-4	14	many	TGTGCCAGCAGTTCCGGGACAGCTAATGAAAAACTGTTTTTT	CASSSGTANEKLFF